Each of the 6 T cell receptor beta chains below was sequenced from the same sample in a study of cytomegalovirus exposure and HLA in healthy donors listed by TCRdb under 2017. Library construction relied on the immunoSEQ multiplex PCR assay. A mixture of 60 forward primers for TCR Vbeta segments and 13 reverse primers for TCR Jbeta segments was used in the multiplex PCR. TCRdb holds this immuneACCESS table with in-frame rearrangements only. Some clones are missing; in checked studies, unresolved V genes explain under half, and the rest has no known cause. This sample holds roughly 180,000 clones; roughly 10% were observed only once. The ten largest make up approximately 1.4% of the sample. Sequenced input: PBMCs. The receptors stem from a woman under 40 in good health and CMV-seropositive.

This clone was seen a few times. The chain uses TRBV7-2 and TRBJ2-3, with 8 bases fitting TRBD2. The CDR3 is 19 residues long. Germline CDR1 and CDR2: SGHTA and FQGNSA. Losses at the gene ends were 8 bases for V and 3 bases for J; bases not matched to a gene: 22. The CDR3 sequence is CASRPRREDPTKGTDTQYF. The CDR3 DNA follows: TGTGCCAGCCGCCCCCGGCGGGAGGATCCCACGAAGGGGACAGATACGCAGTATTTT.

The DNA for the CDR3 is TGTGCCAGCAGACCAGGACTAGCGGGAGCTACGCAGTATTTT. This sequence encodes CASRPGLAGATQYF. This rearrangement joins TRBV6-5 to TRBJ2-3; 13 bases agree with TRBD2. The germline V gene encodes CDR1 MNHEY and CDR2 SVGAGI. The CDR3 is 14 amino acids. Losses at the gene ends were 6 bases for V and 8 bases for J; bases not matched to a gene: 5.

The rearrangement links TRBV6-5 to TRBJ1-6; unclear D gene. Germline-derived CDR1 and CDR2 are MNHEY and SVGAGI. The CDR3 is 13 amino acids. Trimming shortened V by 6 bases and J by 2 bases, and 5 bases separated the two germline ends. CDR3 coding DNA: TGTGCCAGCAGGGCCACCTATAATTCACCCCTCCACTTT. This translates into CASRATYNSPLHF.

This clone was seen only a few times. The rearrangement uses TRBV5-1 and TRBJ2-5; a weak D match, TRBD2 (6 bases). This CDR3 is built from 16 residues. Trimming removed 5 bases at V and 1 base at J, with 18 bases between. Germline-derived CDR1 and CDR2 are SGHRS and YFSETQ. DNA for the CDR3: TGCGCCAGCAGAACACGGGACTCCATATTCCAAGAGACCCAGTACTTC. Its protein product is CASRTRDSIFQETQYF.

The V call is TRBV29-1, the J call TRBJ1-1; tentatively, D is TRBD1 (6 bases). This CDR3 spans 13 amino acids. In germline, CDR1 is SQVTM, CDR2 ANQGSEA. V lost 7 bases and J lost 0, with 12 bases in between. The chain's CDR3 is CSAVGQLNTEAFF. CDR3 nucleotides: TGCAGCGCCGTCGGACAGTTGAACACTGAAGCTTTCTTT.

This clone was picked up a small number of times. The CDR3 reads CASSSLGGSNEKLFF. CDR3 sequence (DNA): TGTGCCAGCAGCTCACTCGGGGGGTCTAATGAAAAACTGTTTTTT. The rearrangement joins TRBV5-6 to TRBJ1-4; TRBD1 might be the D (5 bases). The V gene lost 3 bases and the J gene lost 3 bases, with 12 bases spanning the gap. CDR1 is SGHDT and CDR2 is YYEEEE in the germline V gene. The CDR3 loop spans 15 amino acids.